These T cell receptor beta chains were read from a single sample in a study of Ad26.COV2.S vaccination and SARS-CoV-2 variants. Assay: immunoSEQ multiplex PCR; the TCRdb copy retains only in-frame clones and omits some. The sample includes 150,000 to 200,000 clones, around 90% of them seen just once. The sample in question was peripheral blood, obtained after recovery from COVID-19. These receptors were obtained from a human donor who had recovered from COVID-19. The CDR3 runs from the conserved cysteine through the conserved F or W. Fields, in order: V gene, J gene, D gene, CDR3 length, clone size, CDR3 DNA, CDR3 protein. The D gene is left open where the match is weak. Some rows have no size entry. The others give once, few or many, or a class for an expanded clone.

>TRBV27|TRBJ2-7|NA|14|NA
TGTGCCAGCAGTTTTACAGGTCATTCCTACGAGCAGTACTTC
CASSFTGHSYEQYF
>TRBV5-1|TRBJ2-3|TRBD1|16|NA
TGCGCCAGCCGGATAAACCTAGGGGGCGCGACAGATACGCAGTATTTT
CASRINLGGATDTQYF
>TRBV6-5|TRBJ2-7|NA|14|once
TGTGCCAGCAGGCGGGGGACAGTTGCATACGAGCAGTACTTC
CASRRGTVAYEQYF
>TRBV28|TRBJ1-1|NA|12|few
TGTGCCAGCATGGGATTGGGGCGCGTAGCTTTCTTT
CASMGLGRVAFF
>TRBV20-1|TRBJ2-3|TRBD2|15|NA
TGCAGTGCTAGTCAGGCTAGCGGACGCACAGATACGCAGTATTTT
CSASQASGRTDTQYF
>TRBV30|TRBJ1-2|TRBD1|14|NA
TGTGCCTGGAGTCCAGGACAGGGGGCATCTGGCTACACCTTC
CAWSPGQGASGYTF
>TRBV2|TRBJ1-2|NA|11|NA
TGTGCCAACACAGGAGTCGGAGGCTACACCTTC
CANTGVGGYTF
>TRBV19|TRBJ1-5|TRBD1|20|few
TGTGCCAGTAGTATCCAGGGAAACAGGGGGCATGTCTTAAGCAATCAGCCCCAGCATTTT
CASSIQGNRGHVLSNQPQHF
>TRBV18|TRBJ2-1|TRBD2|15|NA
TGTGCCAGCTCAGGGCAGAGGACTAGCTTCAATGAGCAGTTCTTC
CASSGQRTSFNEQFF
>TRBV29-1|TRBJ1-1|NA|13|NA
TGCAGCGTCTGGACCGATATGAACACTGAAGCTTTCTTT
CSVWTDMNTEAFF
>TRBV9|TRBJ1-4|NA|13|NA
TGTGCCAGCAGCCCTACAACTAATGAAAAACTGTTTTTT
CASSPTTNEKLFF
>TRBV19|TRBJ1-2|NA|13|NA
TGTGCCAGTAGTATAGATCCTAACTATGGCTACACCTTC
CASSIDPNYGYTF
>TRBV18|TRBJ2-7|NA|14|NA
TGTGCCAGCTCACCCTCCGAGGGGCAGTACGAGCAGTACTTC
CASSPSEGQYEQYF
>TRBV4-1|TRBJ2-1|TRBD2|16|NA
TGCGCCAGCAGGGTGGGGGTGGGTAGCGGGGCAAATGAGCAGTTCTTC
CASRVGVGSGANEQFF
>TRBV30|TRBJ2-1|TRBD1|15|once
TGTGCCTGGAGTACCGGACAGGGGACGTACAATGAGCAGTTCTTC
CAWSTGQGTYNEQFF
>TRBV2|TRBJ2-1|NA|14|NA
TGTGCCAGCAGTGGACCAAGCTCCTACAATGAGCAGTTCTTC
CASSGPSSYNEQFF
>TRBV4-1|TRBJ2-3|TRBD1|15|NA
TGCGCCAGCAGCACGCGACAGGGGCACACAGATACGCAGTATTTT
CASSTRQGHTDTQYF
>TRBV30|TRBJ1-3|NA|14|NA
TGTGCCTGGAGTAAGTCAGCCCCTGGAAACACCATATATTTT
CAWSKSAPGNTIYF
>TRBV7-7|TRBJ2-1|NA|13|NA
TGTGCCAGCAGCTTAGCGCTGGACGGTGAGCAGTTCTTC
CASSLALDGEQFF
>TRBV6-5|TRBJ1-2|NA|12|once
TGTGCCAGCAGATCTCTCAGGGGTGGCTACACCTTC
CASRSLRGGYTF
>TRBV5-1|TRBJ2-3|NA|14|NA
TGCGCCAGCAGCCCGACAGTAGCGATGGATACGCAGTATTTT
CASSPTVAMDTQYF
>TRBV3-1/TRBV3-2|TRBJ2-5|NA|12|NA
TGTGCCAGCAGCCAAGATCTGAGGACCCAGTACTTC
CASSQDLRTQYF
>TRBV30|TRBJ1-5|NA|13|NA
TGTGCCTGGGCGGTGGATAGCAATCAGCCCCAGCATTTT
CAWAVDSNQPQHF
>TRBV7-9|TRBJ2-7|TRBD1|16|NA
TGTGCCAGCAGCTTGAGCTCCGGGACAGGGATCTACGAGCAGTACTTC
CASSLSSGTGIYEQYF
>TRBV4-1|TRBJ2-1|NA|14|NA
TGCGCCAGCACCCACGTGGGGCGGAGGGATGAGCAGTTCTTC
CASTHVGRRDEQFF
>TRBV2|TRBJ2-1|TRBD2|14|NA
TGTGCCAGTCTACTAGCGGGGATAAACAATGAGCAGTTCTTC
CASLLAGINNEQFF
>TRBV7-2|TRBJ1-3|NA|13|NA
TGTGCCAGCAGCCACGGGACCGAGGACACCATATATTTT
CASSHGTEDTIYF
>TRBV9|TRBJ2-1|TRBD1|16|NA
TGTGCCAGCAGCGCCTACGGGACAGGGTCCTACAATGAGCAGTTCTTC
CASSAYGTGSYNEQFF
>TRBV7-2|TRBJ1-5|NA|13|NA
TGTGCCAGCAGCTTGGGACCCGTCCAGCCCCAGCATTTT
CASSLGPVQPQHF
>TRBV28|TRBJ2-7|TRBD2|18|NA
TGTGCCAGCAGTTTATCCCCCCGACTAGCGGGGGGGCCCTACGAGCAGTACTTC
CASSLSPRLAGGPYEQYF
>TRBV7-9|TRBJ1-1|NA|13|NA
TGTGCCAGCAGCTACCCAGGGAACACTGAAGCTTTCTTT
CASSYPGNTEAFF
>TRBV30|TRBJ2-1|TRBD2|15|NA
TGTGCCTGGAGTTGGGGAGCGGGAGGGCCATGGGAGCAGTTCTTC
CAWSWGAGGPWEQFF
>TRBV5-1|TRBJ1-4|NA|13|NA
TGCGCCAGCAGCGCGGGGGCTAATGAAAAACTGTTTTTT
CASSAGANEKLFF
>TRBV11-1|TRBJ2-5|NA|16|NA
TGTGCCAGCAGCCTACATACGTACGGAAACCAAGAGACCCAGTACTTC
CASSLHTYGNQETQYF
>TRBV5-1|TRBJ2-1|TRBD2|15|NA
TGCGCCAGCAGCCCCAGCGGGAGAGGGTACAATGAGCAGTTCTTC
CASSPSGRGYNEQFF
>TRBV6-5|TRBJ2-7|TRBD2|15|NA
TGTGCCAGCAGGGCCCCGGGACTAGCGGGAACCGAGCAGTACTTC
CASRAPGLAGTEQYF
>TRBV27|TRBJ2-1|TRBD1|14|once
TGTGCCAGCAGTACCGGGACAGCGAGGGATGAGCAGTTCTTC
CASSTGTARDEQFF
>TRBV18|TRBJ1-1|TRBD1|12|NA
TGTGCCAGCTCCCCAGGGGGCTCTGAAGCTTTCTTT
CASSPGGSEAFF
>TRBV6-1|TRBJ2-1|NA|13|NA
TGTGCCAGCAGTGAGACCGCTTTAAATGAGCAGTTCTTC
CASSETALNEQFF
>TRBV16|TRBJ1-4|NA|16|few
TGTGCCAGCAGCTCACAGGGACCCGCAACTAATGAAAAACTGTTTTTT
CASSSQGPATNEKLFF
>TRBV5-1|TRBJ1-2|TRBD1|13|NA
TGCGCCAGCAGCAGGGACAGGGGGAATGGCTACACCTTC
CASSRDRGNGYTF
>TRBV10-3|TRBJ2-5|NA|13|NA
TGTGCCATCAGTGGGGGGGAACAAGAGACCCAGTACTTC
CAISGGEQETQYF